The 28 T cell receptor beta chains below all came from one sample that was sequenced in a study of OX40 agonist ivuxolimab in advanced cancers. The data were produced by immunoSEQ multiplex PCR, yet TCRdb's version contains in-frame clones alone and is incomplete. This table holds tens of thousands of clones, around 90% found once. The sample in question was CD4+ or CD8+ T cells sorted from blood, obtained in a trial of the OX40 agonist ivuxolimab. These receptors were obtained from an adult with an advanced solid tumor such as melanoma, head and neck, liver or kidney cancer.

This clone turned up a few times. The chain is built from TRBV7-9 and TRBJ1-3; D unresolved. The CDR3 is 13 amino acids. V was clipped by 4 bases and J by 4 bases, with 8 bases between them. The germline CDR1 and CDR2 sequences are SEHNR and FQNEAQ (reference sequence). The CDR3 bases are TGTGCCAGCAGCTACTTAATCGGAAACACCATATATTTT. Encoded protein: CASSYLIGNTIYF.

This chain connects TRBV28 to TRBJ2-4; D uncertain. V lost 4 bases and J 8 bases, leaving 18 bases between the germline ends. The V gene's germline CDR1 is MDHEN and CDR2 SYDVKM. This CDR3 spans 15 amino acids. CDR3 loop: CASSSSSDPGDIQYF. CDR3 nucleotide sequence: TGTGCCAGCAGTTCTTCCTCCGACCCCGGTGACATTCAGTACTTC.

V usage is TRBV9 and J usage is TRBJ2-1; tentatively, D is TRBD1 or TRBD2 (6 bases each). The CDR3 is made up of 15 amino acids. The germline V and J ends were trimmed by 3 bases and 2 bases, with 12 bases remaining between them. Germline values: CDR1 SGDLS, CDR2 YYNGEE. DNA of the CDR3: TGTGCCAGCAGCGACGTAGGGGGGACCTACAATGAGCAGTTCTTC. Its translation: CASSDVGGTYNEQFF.

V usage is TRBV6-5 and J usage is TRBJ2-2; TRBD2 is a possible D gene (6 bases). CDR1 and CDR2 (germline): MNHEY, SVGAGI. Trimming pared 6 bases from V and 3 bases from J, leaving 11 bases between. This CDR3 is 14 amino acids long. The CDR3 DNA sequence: TGTGCCAGCAGGCTAGCGCCGTACACCGGGGAGCTGTTTTTT. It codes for CASRLAPYTGELFF.

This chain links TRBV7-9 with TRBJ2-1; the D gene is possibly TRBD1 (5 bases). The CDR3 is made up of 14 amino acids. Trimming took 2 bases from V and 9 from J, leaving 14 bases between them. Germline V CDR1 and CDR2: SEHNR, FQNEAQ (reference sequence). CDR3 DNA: TGTGCCAGCAGCTTACTGATAGGGGCGATTGAGCAGTTCTTC. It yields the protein CASSLLIGAIEQFF.

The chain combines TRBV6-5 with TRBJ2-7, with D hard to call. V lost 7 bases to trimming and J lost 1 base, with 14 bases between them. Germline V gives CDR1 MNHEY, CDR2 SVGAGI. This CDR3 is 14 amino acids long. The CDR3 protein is CASTNPGASYEQYF. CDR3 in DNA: TGTGCCAGCACCAATCCCGGTGCATCCTACGAGCAGTACTTC.

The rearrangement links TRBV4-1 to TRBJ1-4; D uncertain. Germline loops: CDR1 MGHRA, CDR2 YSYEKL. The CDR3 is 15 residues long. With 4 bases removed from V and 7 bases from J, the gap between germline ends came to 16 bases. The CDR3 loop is CASSPQVLMSEKLFF. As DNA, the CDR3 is TGCGCCAGCAGCCCGCAGGTTTTAATGAGTGAAAAACTGTTTTTT.

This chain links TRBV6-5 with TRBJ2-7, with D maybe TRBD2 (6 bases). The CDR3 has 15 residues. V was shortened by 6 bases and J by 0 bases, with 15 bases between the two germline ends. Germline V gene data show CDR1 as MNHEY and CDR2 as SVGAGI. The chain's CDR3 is CASRGGRGNSYEQYF. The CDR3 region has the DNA TGTGCCAGCAGAGGCGGTCGGGGGAACTCCTACGAGCAGTACTTC.

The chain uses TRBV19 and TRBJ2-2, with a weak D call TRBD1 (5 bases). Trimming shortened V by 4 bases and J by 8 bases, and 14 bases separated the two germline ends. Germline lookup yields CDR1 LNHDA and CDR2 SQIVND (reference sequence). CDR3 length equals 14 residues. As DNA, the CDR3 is TGTGCCAGTAGTAAAGACAGAAGTTGGGGGGAGCTGTTTTTT. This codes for CASSKDRSWGELFF.

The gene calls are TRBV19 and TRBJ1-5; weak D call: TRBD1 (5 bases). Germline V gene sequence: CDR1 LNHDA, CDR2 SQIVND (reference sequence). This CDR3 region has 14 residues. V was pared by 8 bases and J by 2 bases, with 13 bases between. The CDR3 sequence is CASGRGKGNQPQHF. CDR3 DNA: TGTGCCAGTGGGAGGGGCAAGGGCAATCAGCCCCAGCATTTT.

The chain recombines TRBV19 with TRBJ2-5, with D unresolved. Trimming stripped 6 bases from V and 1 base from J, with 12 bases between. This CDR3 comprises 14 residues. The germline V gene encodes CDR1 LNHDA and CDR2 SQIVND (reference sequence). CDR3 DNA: TGTGCCAGTAGCCCCCCATGGGCCCAAGAGACCCAGTACTTC. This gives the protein CASSPPWAQETQYF. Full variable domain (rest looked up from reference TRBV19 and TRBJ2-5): DGGITQSPKYLFRKEGQNVTLSCEQNLNHDAMYWYRQDPGQGLRLIYYSQIVNDFQKGDIAEGYSVSREKKESFPLTVTSAQKNPTAFYLCASSPPWAQETQYFGPGTRLLVL.

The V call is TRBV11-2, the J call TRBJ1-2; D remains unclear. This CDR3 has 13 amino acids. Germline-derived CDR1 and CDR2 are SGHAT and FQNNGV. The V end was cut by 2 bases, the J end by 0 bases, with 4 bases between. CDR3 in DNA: TGTGCCAGCAGCTTAACGGCTAACTATGGCTACACCTTC. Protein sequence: CASSLTANYGYTF.

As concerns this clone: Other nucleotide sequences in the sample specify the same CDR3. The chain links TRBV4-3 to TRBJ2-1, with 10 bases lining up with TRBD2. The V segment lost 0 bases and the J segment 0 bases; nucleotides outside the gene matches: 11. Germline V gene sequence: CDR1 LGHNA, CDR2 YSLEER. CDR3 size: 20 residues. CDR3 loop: CASSQDMLAGEPYSYNEQFF. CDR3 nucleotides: TGCGCCAGCAGCCAAGACATGCTAGCGGGAGAGCCCTACTCCTACAATGAGCAGTTCTTC.

The CDR3 sequence is CAWRGQGTQPQHF. The CDR3 DNA sequence: TGTGCCTGGAGGGGACAGGGTACTCAGCCCCAGCATTTT. The rearrangement uses TRBV30 and TRBJ1-5, with TRBD1 matching over 9 bases. The germline gives CDR1 GTSNPN, CDR2 SVGIG (reference sequence). Unmatched junction bases numbered 3, after V lost 3 bases and J lost 6 bases. This CDR3 spans 13 amino acids.

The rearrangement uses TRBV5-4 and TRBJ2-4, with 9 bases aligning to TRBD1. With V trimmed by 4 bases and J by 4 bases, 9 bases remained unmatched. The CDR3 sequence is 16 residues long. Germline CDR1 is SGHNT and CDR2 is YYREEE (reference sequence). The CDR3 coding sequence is TGTGCCAGCAGCCCCCCCCCTGGGACAGGGAAAAACATTCAGTACTTC. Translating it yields CASSPPPGTGKNIQYF.

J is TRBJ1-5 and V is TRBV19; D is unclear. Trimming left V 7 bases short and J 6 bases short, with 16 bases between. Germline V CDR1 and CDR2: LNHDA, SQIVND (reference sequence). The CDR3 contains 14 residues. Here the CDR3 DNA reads TGTGCCAGTATGAGTCTTCGGGTGGGTCAGCCCCAGCATTTT. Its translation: CASMSLRVGQPQHF.

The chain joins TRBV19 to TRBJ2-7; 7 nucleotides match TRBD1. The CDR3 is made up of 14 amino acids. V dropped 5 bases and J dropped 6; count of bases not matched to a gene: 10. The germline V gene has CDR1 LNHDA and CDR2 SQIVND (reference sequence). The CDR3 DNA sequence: TGTGCCAGTAGTGTCACAGGGGTAAGCGGCGAGCAGTACTTC. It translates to CASSVTGVSGEQYF.

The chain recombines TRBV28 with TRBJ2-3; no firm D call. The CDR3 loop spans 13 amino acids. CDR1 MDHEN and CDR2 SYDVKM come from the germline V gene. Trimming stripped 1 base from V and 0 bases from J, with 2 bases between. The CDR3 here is CASSLSSTDTQYF. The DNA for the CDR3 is TGTGCCAGCAGTTTATCTAGCACAGATACGCAGTATTTT.

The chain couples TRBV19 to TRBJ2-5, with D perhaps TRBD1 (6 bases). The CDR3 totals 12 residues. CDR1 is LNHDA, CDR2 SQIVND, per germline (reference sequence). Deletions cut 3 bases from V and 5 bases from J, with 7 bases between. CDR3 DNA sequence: TGTGCCAGTAGTATTGGGGGCGAGACCCAGTACTTC. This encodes CASSIGGETQYF.

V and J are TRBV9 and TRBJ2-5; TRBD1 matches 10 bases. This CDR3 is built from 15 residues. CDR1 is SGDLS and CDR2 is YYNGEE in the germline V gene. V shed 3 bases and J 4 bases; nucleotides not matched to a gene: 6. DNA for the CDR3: TGTGCCAGCAGCGCAGGACAGGGGGGGATAGAGACCCAGTACTTC. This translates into CASSAGQGGIETQYF.

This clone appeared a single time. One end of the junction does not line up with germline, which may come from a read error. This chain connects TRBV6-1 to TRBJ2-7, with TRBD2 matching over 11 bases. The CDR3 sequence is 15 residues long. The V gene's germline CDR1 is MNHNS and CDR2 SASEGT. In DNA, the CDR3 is TGTGCCAGCAGTGAAATAAGTAGCGGGAGGGGGCTCAAGCAATTC. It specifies CASSEISSGRGLKQF.

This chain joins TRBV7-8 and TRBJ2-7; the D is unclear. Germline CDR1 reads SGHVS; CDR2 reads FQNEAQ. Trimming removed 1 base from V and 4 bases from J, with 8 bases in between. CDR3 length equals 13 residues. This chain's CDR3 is CASSLESSYEQYF. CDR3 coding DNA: TGTGCCAGCAGCTTAGAAAGTTCATACGAGCAGTACTTC. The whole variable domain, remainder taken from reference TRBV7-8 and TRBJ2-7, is GAGVSQSPRYKVAKRGQDVALRCDPISGHVSLFWYQQALGQGPEFLTYFQNEAQLDKSGLPSDRFFAERPEGSVSTLKIQRTQQEDSAVYLCASSLESSYEQYFGPGTRLTVT.

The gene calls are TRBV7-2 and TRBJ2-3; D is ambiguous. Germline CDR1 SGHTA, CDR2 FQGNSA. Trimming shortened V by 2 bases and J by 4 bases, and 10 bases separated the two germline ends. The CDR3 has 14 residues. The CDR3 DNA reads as TGTGCCAGCAGCTTACTAGGGTCCCCAGATACGCAGTATTTT. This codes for CASSLLGSPDTQYF.

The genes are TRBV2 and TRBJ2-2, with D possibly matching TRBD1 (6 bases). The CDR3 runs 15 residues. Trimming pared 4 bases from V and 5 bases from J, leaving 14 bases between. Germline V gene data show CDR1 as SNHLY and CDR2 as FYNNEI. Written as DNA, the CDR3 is TGTGCCAGCAGTGCCGGGACATCGAGGACCGGGGAGCTGTTTTTT. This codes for CASSAGTSRTGELFF. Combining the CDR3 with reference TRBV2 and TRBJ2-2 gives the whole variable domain EPEVTQTPSHQVTQMGQEVILRCVPISNHLYFYWYRQILGQKVEFLVSFYNNEISEKSEIFDDQFSVERPDGSNFTLKIRSTKLEDSAMYFCASSAGTSRTGELFFGEGSRLTVL.

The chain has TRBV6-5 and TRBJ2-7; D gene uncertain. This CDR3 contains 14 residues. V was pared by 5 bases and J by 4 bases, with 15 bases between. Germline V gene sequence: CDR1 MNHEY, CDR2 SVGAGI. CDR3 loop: CASSDLGSQYEQYF. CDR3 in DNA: TGTGCCAGCAGTGACTTGGGCAGCCAGTACGAGCAGTACTTC.

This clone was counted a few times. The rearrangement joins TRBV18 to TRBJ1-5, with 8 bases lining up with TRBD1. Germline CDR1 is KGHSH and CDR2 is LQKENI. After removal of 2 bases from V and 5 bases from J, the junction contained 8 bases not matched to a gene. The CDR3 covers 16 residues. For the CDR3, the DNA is TGTGCCAGCTCACCATCCGTCCAGGGGGCAGATCAGCCCCAGCATTTT. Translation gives CASSPSVQGADQPQHF.

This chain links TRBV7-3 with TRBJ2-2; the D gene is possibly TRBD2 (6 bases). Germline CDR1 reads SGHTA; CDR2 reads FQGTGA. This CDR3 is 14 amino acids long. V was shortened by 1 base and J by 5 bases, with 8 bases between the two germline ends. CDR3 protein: CASSLIAVTGELFF. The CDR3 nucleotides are TGTGCCAGCAGCTTAATAGCGGTTACCGGGGAGCTGTTTTTT.

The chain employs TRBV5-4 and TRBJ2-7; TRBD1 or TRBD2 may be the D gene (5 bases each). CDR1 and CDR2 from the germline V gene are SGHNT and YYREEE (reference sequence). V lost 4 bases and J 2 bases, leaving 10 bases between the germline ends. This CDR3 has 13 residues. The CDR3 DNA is TGTGCCAGCAGCCCCGGGACCACCTACGAGCAGTACTTC. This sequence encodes CASSPGTTYEQYF.